This T cell receptor (beta chain) comes out of a study of OX40 agonist ivuxolimab in advanced cancers. The CDR3 runs to 13 residues. Germline V gene lookup returns CDR1 SGHTA and CDR2 FQGTGA. The germline V and J ends were trimmed by 6 bases and 4 bases, with 12 bases remaining between them. Using immunoSEQ multiplex PCR, the repertoire was profiled, and TCRdb retains in-frame clones only, with some absent. Among about 96,000 clones listed, 90% were seen once. V usage is TRBV7-3 and J usage is TRBJ2-5, with D maybe TRBD2 (5 bases). Sequenced here: CD4+ or CD8+ T cells sorted from blood, sampled in a trial of the OX40 agonist ivuxolimab. The clonotype was recovered from an adult with an advanced solid tumor such as melanoma, head and neck, liver or kidney cancer. CDR3 amino acids: CASSRERRETQYF. CDR3 in DNA: TGTGCCAGCAGTAGGGAGCGTAGAGAGACCCAGTACTTC.